The clone carrying this TCR beta chain was found a few times. A sample-barcoded 5' primer and a J-beta primer mix were used in a second PCR of roughly 6 to 11 cycles. From the 5' RACE reads, TCRdb called clonotypes with MiXCR, one entry per CDR3 protein. The sample lists 750,000 to 950,000 distinct CDR3 sequences, 20% to 30% seen once, with 3% in the top ten. Trimming cost V 0 bases and J 4 bases; bases outside gene matches: 3. This CDR3 spans 16 amino acids. Per the germline V gene, CDR1 is DFQATT and CDR2 is SNEGSKA (reference sequence). This sample was included in a study of blood T cells in healthy people across ages. The same sample was also studied in work on T cells of mothers and their children.

Sequencing used blood. The clonotype comes from a boy aged 5 to 17 in good health. The genes are TRBV20-1 and TRBJ2-2, with 12 bases fitting TRBD2. CDR3 loop: CSARELAGGSTGELFF. The CDR3 DNA reads as TGCAGTGCTAGAGAACTAGCGGGGGGCTCCACCGGGGAGCTGTTTTTT.